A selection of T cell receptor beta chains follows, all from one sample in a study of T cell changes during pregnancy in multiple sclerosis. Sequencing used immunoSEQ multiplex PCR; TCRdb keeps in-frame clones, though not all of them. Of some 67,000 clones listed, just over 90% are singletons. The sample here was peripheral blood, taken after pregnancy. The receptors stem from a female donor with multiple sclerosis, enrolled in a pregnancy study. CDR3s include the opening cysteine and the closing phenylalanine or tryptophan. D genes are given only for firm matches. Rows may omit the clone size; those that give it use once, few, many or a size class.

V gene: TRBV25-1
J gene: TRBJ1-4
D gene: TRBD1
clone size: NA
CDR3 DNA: TGTGCCGGACAGGGAAGTGAAAAACTGTTTTTT
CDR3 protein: CAGQGSEKLFF

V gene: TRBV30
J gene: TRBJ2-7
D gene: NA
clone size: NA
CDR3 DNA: TGTGCCTGGAGTGTAATTGGGGAGAAGCAGTACTTC
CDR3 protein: CAWSVIGEKQYF

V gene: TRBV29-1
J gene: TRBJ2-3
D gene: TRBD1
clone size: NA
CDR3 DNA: TGCAGCGTTGATGACAGGGTCGATCGAGGGTTCGCAGATACGCAGTATTTT
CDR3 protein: CSVDDRVDRGFADTQYF

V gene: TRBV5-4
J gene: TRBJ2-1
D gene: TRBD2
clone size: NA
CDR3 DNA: TGTGCCAGCAGGGAGACTAGCGGGAGCGGCAATGAGCAGTTCTTC
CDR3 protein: CASRETSGSGNEQFF

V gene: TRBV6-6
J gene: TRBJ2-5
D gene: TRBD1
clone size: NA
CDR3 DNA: TGTGCCAGCAGTTACGGACAGGGGAGTGTGCAGACCCAGTACTTC
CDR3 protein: CASSYGQGSVQTQYF

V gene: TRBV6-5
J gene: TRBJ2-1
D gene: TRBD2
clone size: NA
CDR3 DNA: TGTGCCAGCAGTTCGGTAGCGGGGTTCTCCTACAATGAGCAGTTCTTC
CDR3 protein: CASSSVAGFSYNEQFF

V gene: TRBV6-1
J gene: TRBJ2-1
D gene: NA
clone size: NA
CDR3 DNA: TGTGCCAGCAGGGCCAGCGGGAATGAGCAGTTCTTC
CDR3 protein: CASRASGNEQFF

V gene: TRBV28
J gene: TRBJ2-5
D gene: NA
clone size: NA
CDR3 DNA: TGTGCCAGCAGTTCCGTAGCGGAGGAGACCCAGTACTTC
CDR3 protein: CASSSVAEETQYF

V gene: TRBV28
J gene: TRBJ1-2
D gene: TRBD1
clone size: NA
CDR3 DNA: TGTGCCAGCAGTCCCGACAGGGGGTATGGCTACACCTTC
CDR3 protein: CASSPDRGYGYTF

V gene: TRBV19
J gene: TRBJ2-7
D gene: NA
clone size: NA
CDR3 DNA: TGTGCCAGTACCCCCCAACTGGGGGCCCCCTACGAGCAGTACTTC
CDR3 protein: CASTPQLGAPYEQYF

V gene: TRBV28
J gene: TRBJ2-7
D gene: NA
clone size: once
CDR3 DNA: TGTGCCAGCACCTCAGGCCCCTACGAGCAGTACTTC
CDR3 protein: CASTSGPYEQYF

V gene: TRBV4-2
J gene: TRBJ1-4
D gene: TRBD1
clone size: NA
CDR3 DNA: TGTGCCAGCAGCCAAGATCATCCAGGGGGCTTTGAAAAACTGTTTTTT
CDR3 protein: CASSQDHPGGFEKLFF

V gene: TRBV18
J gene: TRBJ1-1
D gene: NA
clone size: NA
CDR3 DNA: TGTGCCAGCTCCTCTCACCCGGCGGGGGACACTGAAGCTTTCTTT
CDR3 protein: CASSSHPAGDTEAFF

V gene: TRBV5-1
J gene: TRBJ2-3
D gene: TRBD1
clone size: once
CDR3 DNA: TGCGCCAGCAGCTCCCGGGACAGGAGAATCACCAACACAGATACGCAGTATTTT
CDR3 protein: CASSSRDRRITNTDTQYF

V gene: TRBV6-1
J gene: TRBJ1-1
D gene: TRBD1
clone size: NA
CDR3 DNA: TGTGCCAGCAGAGGATCAGGGGGCCCGAACACTGAAGCTTTCTTT
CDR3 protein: CASRGSGGPNTEAFF

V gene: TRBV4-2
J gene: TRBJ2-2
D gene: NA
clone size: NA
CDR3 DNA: TGTGCCAGCAGCCAAATCGGGAAGGACGGGGAGCTGTTTTTT
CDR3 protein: CASSQIGKDGELFF

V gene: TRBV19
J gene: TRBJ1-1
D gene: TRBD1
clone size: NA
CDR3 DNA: TGTGCCAGTAGTCCCCGGACAGGGGAGGCAAAAGCTTTCTTT
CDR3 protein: CASSPRTGEAKAFF

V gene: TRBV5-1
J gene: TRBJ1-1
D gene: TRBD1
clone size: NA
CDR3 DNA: TGCGCCAGCAGGGGGACAGAAGGAATGAACACTGAAGCTTTCTTT
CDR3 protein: CASRGTEGMNTEAFF

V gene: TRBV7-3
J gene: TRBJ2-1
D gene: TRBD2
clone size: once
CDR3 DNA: TGTGCCAGCAGCTCCGGACTAGGGTCCTACAATGAGCAGTTCTTC
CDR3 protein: CASSSGLGSYNEQFF

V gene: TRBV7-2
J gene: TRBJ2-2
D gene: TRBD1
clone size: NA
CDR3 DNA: TGTGCCAGCAGCCACCGGGACAGACACACCGGGGAGCTGTTTTTT
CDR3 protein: CASSHRDRHTGELFF

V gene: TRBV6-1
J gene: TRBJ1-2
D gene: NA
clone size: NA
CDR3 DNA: TGTGCCAGCAGTGAGATAGGGGGTGGCTATGGCTACACCTTC
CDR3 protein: CASSEIGGGYGYTF

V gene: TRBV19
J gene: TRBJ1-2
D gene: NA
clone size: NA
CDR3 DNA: TGTGCCAGTAGTGCGGGGCCGTTTTCTTTTAACTATGGCTACACCTTC
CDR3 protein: CASSAGPFSFNYGYTF

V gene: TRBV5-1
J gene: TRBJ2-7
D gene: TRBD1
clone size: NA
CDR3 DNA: TGCGCCAGCACACCCGGGACAGACGACTACGAGCAGTACTTC
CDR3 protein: CASTPGTDDYEQYF

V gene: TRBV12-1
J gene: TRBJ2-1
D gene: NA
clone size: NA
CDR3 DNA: TGTGCCAGCAGACCTGACAGGGGCTTCTACAATGAGCAGTTCTTC
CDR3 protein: CASRPDRGFYNEQFF

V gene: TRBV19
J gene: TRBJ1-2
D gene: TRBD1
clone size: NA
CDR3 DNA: TGTGCCAGTAGTATCGGACAGGGAATTAACTATGGCTACACCTTC
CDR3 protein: CASSIGQGINYGYTF

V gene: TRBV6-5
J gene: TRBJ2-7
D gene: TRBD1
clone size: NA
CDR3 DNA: TGTGCCAGCGCGAGACAGGGTAGCTCCTACGAGCAGTACTTC
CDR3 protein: CASARQGSSYEQYF

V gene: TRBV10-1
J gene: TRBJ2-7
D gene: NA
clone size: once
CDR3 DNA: TGCGCCAGCAGTGATGCGATTTACGAGCAGTACTTC
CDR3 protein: CASSDAIYEQYF

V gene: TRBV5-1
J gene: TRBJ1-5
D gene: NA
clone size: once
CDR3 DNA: TGCGCCAGCAGCTTGTCAGGGGAAGGCAATCAGCCCCAGCATTTT
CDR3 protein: CASSLSGEGNQPQHF

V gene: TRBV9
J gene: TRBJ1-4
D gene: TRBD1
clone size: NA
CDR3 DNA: TGTGCCAGCAGCGTAGGGGACAGGGTACGCGAAAAACTGTTTTTT
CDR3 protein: CASSVGDRVREKLFF

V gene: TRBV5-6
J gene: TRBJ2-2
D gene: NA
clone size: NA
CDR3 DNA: TGTGCCAGCAGCTTGGTCGGGGTCACCGGGGAGCTGTTTTTT
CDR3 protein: CASSLVGVTGELFF

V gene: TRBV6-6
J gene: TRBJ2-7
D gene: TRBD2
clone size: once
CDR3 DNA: TGTGCCAGCAGTCGTTTGGAGACTAGCACCTACGAGCAGTACTTC
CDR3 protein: CASSRLETSTYEQYF

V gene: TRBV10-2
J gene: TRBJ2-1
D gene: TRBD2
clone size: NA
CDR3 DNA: TGCGCCAGCAGTGAGTCGAGTTTTCGGGAGGCTGAGCAGTTCTTC
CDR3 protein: CASSESSFREAEQFF

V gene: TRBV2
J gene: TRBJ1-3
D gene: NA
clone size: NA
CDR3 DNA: TGTGCCAGCAGGGCAGGGGATTCGGGAAACACCATATATTTT
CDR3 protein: CASRAGDSGNTIYF

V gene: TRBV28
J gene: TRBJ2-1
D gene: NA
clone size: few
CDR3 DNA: TGTGCCAGCAGTCCCATGCCCTCCGCCTGGCCTGAGCAGTTCTTC
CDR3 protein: CASSPMPSAWPEQFF

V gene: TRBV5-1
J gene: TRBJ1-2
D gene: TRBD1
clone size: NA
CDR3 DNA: TGCGCCAGCAGCTTAGACAGGGCCTTTATTGGCTACACCTTC
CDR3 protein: CASSLDRAFIGYTF

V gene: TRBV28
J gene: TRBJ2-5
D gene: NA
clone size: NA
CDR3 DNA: TGTGCCAGCAGTTCATCAGGGCTTCAAGAGACCCAGTACTTC
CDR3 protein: CASSSSGLQETQYF

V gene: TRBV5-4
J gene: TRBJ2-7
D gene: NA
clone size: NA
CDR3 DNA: TGTGCCAGCAGCGGTACAGGGTCCGGCTACGAGCAGTACTTC
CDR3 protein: CASSGTGSGYEQYF

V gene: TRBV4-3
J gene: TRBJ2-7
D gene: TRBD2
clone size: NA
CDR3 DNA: TGCGCCAGCAGCCAAGGGACTAGCGGGGGAGAGGCGGACGAGCAGTACTTC
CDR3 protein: CASSQGTSGGEADEQYF

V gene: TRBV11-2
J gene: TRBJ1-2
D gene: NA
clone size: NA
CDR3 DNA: TGTGCCAGCAGCTCCGGGGGGGGCTACACCTTC
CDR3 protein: CASSSGGGYTF

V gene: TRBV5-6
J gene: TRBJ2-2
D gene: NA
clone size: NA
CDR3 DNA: TGTGCCAGCAGCGGCGGGACTCCAGGACCCGGGGAGCTGTTTTTT
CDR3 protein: CASSGGTPGPGELFF

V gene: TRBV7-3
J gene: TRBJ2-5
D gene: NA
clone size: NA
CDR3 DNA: TGTGCCAGCTCCCGCAGCGGAAAAGAGACCCAGTACTTC
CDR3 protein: CASSRSGKETQYF

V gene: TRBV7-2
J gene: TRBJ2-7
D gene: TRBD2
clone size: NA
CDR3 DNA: TGTGCCAGCAGCGCTCCCGGACTAGGGGTTGCTCCCGAGCAGTACTTC
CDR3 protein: CASSAPGLGVAPEQYF

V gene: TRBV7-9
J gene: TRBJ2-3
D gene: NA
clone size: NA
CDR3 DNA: TGTGCCAGCAGCTTAGGAGAGCGAGGTACGCAGTATTTT
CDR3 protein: CASSLGERGTQYF

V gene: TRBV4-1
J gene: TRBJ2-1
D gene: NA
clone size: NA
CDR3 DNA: TGCGCCAGCAGCCAAGATGAATCCGATGGCGGGCCCACCAATGAGCAGTTCTTC
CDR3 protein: CASSQDESDGGPTNEQFF

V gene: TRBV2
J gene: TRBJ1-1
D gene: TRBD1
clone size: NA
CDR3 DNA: TGTGCCAGCAGTGTTGGGACAGGGGGGAACACTGAAGCTTTCTTT
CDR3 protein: CASSVGTGGNTEAFF

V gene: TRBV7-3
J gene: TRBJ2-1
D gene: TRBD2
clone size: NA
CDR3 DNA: TGTGCCAGCAGCTCCCCAGGACTAGCGGGAGGGCCTGAGCAGTTCTTC
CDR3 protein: CASSSPGLAGGPEQFF

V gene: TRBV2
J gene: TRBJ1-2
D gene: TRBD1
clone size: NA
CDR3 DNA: TGTGCCAGCAGACAACCGGGACAGGGAGCCTATGGCTACACCTTC
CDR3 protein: CASRQPGQGAYGYTF

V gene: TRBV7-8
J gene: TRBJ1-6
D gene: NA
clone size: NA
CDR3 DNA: TGTGCCAGCAGCTTAGCGACGGCAGGGGTACGTTCACCCCTCCACTTT
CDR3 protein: CASSLATAGVRSPLHF